This T cell receptor (beta chain) was identified during a study of cytomegalovirus exposure and HLA in healthy donors. Germline CDR1 MNHEY, CDR2 SVGAGI. This CDR3 is 14 amino acids long. Trimming removed 9 bases from V and 4 bases from J; junction bases left unmatched: 8. Some clones are missing from TCRdb's copy, which holds only in-frame ones; the method was immunoSEQ multiplex PCR. The sample holds around 250,000 clones, 90% seen once. The receptor was derived from a woman aged 18-30 years in good health and CMV-seronegative. What was sequenced was PBMCs. The V and J genes are TRBV6-5 and TRBJ2-2; TRBD1 matches at 7 bases. The CDR3 spells CASMTGRSTGELFF. The CDR3 nucleotides read TGTGCCAGTATGACAGGGAGATCCACCGGGGAGCTGTTTTTT.